This T cell receptor delta chain was captured in a study of γδ T cells in repeated Plasmodium falciparum infection. Study-wide context: Donors were malaria-exposed Malian children or age- and gender-matched Australian children.

The CDR3 loop spans 18 amino acids. Germline CDR1 TSWWSYY, CDR2 QGS. Deletions cut 1 base from V and 4 bases from J, with 14 bases between. Many counts were recorded for this clone. Gammadelta T cells were flow-sorted from PBMC into Vgamma9/Vdelta2+ and Vdelta2-negative populations for bulk analysis. TCRdb used CATT to re-call clones from the multiplex PCR reads. Found here are under 50,000 delta-chain clones, roughly 1.6% of them singletons; the top ten hold about 8.3%. V is TRDV1 and J is TRDJ3; D unresolved. Sequenced: gamma-delta T cells from blood. The clonotype comes from a pool of human donors (malaria-infected and uninfected, not separated). In DNA, the CDR3 is TGTGCTCTTGGGGAACGGGTAGTAACCGGGTGGGACACCCGACAGATGTTTTTC. Its translation is CALGERVVTGWDTRQMFF.